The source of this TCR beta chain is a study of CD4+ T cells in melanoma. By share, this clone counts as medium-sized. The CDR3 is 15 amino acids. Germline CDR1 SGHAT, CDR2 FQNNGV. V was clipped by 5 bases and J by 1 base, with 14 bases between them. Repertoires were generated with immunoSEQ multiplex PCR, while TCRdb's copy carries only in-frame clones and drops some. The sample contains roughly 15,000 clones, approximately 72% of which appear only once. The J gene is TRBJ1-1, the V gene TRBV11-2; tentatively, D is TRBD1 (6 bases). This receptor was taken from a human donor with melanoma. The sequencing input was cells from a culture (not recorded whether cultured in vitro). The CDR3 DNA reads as TGTGCCAGCAGCCAAGGGGGGGGATGGAACACTGAAGCTTTCTTT. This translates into CASSQGGGWNTEAFF.